Listed below are T cell receptor beta chains from one sample, sequenced in a study of beta chain features in type 1 diabetes. Sequenced by immunoSEQ multiplex PCR; TCRdb stores in-frame clones only, minus some. Of 330,000 or so clones listed, 10% to 15% are singletons. The source material was naive CD4+ T cells from blood. Every receptor here comes from a woman aged 18-35 years with type 1 diabetes. Each CDR3 is given with its conserved first and last residue. A D gene is named only where the DNA matches it firmly. Size is stated for part of the rows, as once, few or many counts, or as a class when the clone is expanded.

TRBV7-2	few	.	TRBJ2-1	CASSSAGSALLLGHEQFF	TGTGCCAGCAGCTCGGCAGGTTCAGCCCTTCTCCTTGGCCATGAGCAGTTCTTC
TRBV7-8	.	.	TRBJ2-1	CASSKGSGGPYNEQFF	TGTGCCAGCAGCAAAGGTAGCGGCGGCCCCTACAATGAGCAGTTCTTC
TRBV10-3	.	TRBD1	TRBJ2-7	CAIFGTGLHEQYF	TGTGCCATCTTCGGGACAGGTCTTCACGAGCAGTACTTC
TRBV7-2	few	.	TRBJ1-6	CASSGAAGNNSPLHF	TGTGCCAGCAGCGGGGCGGCAGGGAATAATTCACCCCTCCACTTT
TRBV2	few	.	TRBJ2-3	CASSEGGDTQYF	TGTGCCAGCAGTGAAGGCGGGGATACGCAGTATTTT
TRBV4-1	few	TRBD2	TRBJ2-6	CASSQTGLAGSGANVLTF	TGCGCCAGCAGCCAAACAGGACTAGCGGGGTCTGGGGCCAACGTCCTGACTTTC
TRBV28	.	.	TRBJ2-7	CASTRGGYEQYF	TGTGCCAGCACCCGAGGGGGATACGAGCAGTACTTC
TRBV2	few	.	TRBJ1-5	CASSLGRNNQPQHF	TGTGCCAGCTCACTGGGCAGGAACAATCAGCCCCAGCATTTT
TRBV28	few	TRBD1	TRBJ2-7	CATHPSDRDAYEQYF	TGTGCCACCCACCCTTCCGACAGGGACGCCTACGAGCAGTACTTC
TRBV4-3	.	TRBD1	TRBJ1-5	CASSQYRGLEPQHF	TGCGCCAGCAGCCAATACAGGGGTTTGGAGCCCCAGCATTTT
TRBV28	few	TRBD1	TRBJ2-4	CASLTIGQGLAKNIQYF	TGTGCCAGCCTTACTATCGGACAGGGCTTAGCCAAAAACATTCAGTACTTC
TRBV25-1	few	TRBD1	TRBJ2-7	CASSERTGPYEQYF	TGTGCCAGCAGTGAAAGGACAGGGCCCTACGAGCAGTACTTC
TRBV7-3	.	TRBD2	TRBJ2-1	CASSPTSGSYNEQFF	TGTGCCAGCAGCCCGACTAGCGGGTCCTACAATGAGCAGTTCTTC
TRBV7-9	.	.	TRBJ2-3	CASGTGVGADTQYF	TGTGCCAGCGGAACGGGGGTGGGAGCAGATACGCAGTATTTT
TRBV11-2	few	TRBD2	TRBJ2-1	CASRGLAVNEQFF	TGTGCCAGCAGGGGACTAGCGGTTAATGAGCAGTTCTTC
TRBV14	.	TRBD1	TRBJ2-7	CASSQGMDRPHYEQYF	TGTGCCAGCAGCCAAGGGATGGACAGGCCCCACTACGAGCAGTACTTC
TRBV6-5	few	.	TRBJ2-1	CASSLAAGWNEQFF	TGTGCCAGCAGCCTCGCGGCGGGATGGAATGAGCAGTTCTTC
TRBV7-8	.	TRBD1	TRBJ1-4	CASSLVGQRAEKLFF	TGTGCCAGCAGCTTAGTGGGACAGCGAGCTGAAAAACTGTTTTTT